A single sample is the source of the 11 T cell receptor beta chains below, sequenced in a study of response to subunit inactivated influenza vaccine. TCRdb used MiXCR to reprocess the RT-PCR reads, holding one entry per CDR3 protein. The repertoire holds 650,000 or so distinct CDR3 sequences, with around 15% as singletons. Material: PBMCs from blood, obtained roughly 15 days before vaccination. These receptors came from a man in his fifties who received an inactivated influenza vaccine.

Ten or more counts support this clonotype. The genes are TRBV29-1 and TRBJ2-2, with 11 bases identical to TRBD2. With 4 bases clipped from V and 5 bases from J, the junction kept 6 bases outside the gene matches. Germline V gives CDR1 SQVTM, CDR2 ANQGSEA. The CDR3 loop spans 15 amino acids. The CDR3 nucleotides read TGCAGCGTTGCGGAGCTAGCGGGAGGTACCGGGGAGCTGTTTTTT. It translates to CSVAELAGGTGELFF.

This clonotype has ten or more counts. This chain joins TRBV7-7 and TRBJ2-5; TRBD1 matches at 7 bases. The CDR3 has 14 residues. Per germline, CDR1 SSHAT and CDR2 FNYEAQ (reference sequence). Losses at the gene ends were 5 bases for V and 5 bases for J; bases not matched to a gene: 8. The CDR3 here is CASSTTGLGETQYF. The CDR3 DNA sequence: TGTGCCAGCAGCACGACAGGGCTGGGGGAGACCCAGTACTTC. The variable domain in full, completed from reference TRBV7-7 and TRBJ2-5, reads GAGVSQSPRYKVTKRGQDVTLRCDPISSHATLYWYQQALGQGPEFLTYFNYEAQPDKSGLPSDRFSAERPEGSISTLTIQRTEQRDSAMYRCASSTTGLGETQYFGPGTRLLVL.

This clonotype was counted only a few times. J is TRBJ2-3 and V is TRBV5-1; the D is unclear. Germline loops: CDR1 SGHRS, CDR2 YFSETQ. V was pared by 1 base and J by 0 bases, with 6 bases between. There are 14 residues in the CDR3. In DNA, the CDR3 is TGCGCCAGCAGCTTGTTCAGCAGCACAGATACGCAGTATTTT. Amino acids: CASSLFSSTDTQYF.

This clonotype showed up many times. This chain joins TRBV7-9 and TRBJ2-7; maybe TRBD1 (7 bases). The CDR3 sequence is 13 residues long. V lost 5 bases and J 3 bases, leaving 11 bases between the germline ends. CDR1 is SEHNR, CDR2 FQNEAQ, per germline (reference sequence). The CDR3 loop reads CASSPQGGYEQYF. As DNA, the CDR3 is TGTGCCAGCAGCCCCCAGGGGGGCTACGAGCAGTACTTC.

This clonotype has at least ten counts. The gene calls are TRBV2 and TRBJ1-4, with D perhaps TRBD1 (5 bases). From germline, CDR1 is SNHLY and CDR2 FYNNEI. The CDR3 spans 14 residues. Deletions cut 4 bases from V and 5 bases from J, with 11 bases between. In nucleotides, the CDR3 is TGTGCCAGCAGTGTCGGGGGGTTGAATGAAAAACTGTTTTTT. Translation gives CASSVGGLNEKLFF. Based on the CDR3 plus reference TRBV2 and TRBJ1-4, the full variable domain is EPEVTQTPSHQVTQMGQEVILRCVPISNHLYFYWYRQILGQKVEFLVSFYNNEISEKSEIFDDQFSVERPDGSNFTLKIRSTKLEDSAMYFCASSVGGLNEKLFFGSGTQLSVL.

This chain uses TRBV5-1 with TRBJ1-2, with D unclear. The V and J ends lost 4 bases and 5 bases respectively, with 12 bases between them. Germline lookup yields CDR1 SGHRS and CDR2 YFSETQ. This CDR3 comprises 13 residues. CDR3 DNA sequence: TGCGCCAGCAGCGGGCTCGTAGGTTATGGCTACACCTTC. Its protein is CASSGLVGYGYTF.

This clonotype was observed a handful of times. V usage is TRBV3-1 and J usage is TRBJ2-5, with D unclear. This CDR3 is 14 amino acids long. In germline, CDR1 is LGHDT, CDR2 YNNKEL (reference sequence). Trimming removed 2 bases at V and 0 bases at J, with 7 bases between. The CDR3 protein is CASSQLSDQETQYF. The DNA for the CDR3 is TGTGCCAGCAGCCAACTGAGTGACCAAGAGACCCAGTACTTC.

CDR3 protein: CASSVQGANTEAFF. The DNA of the CDR3 is TGCGCCAGCAGCGTACAGGGAGCGAACACTGAAGCTTTCTTT. The chain links TRBV5-1 to TRBJ1-1; maybe TRBD1 (6 bases). Germline CDR1 reads SGHRS; CDR2 reads YFSETQ. V was cut by 4 bases and J by 1 base, with 11 bases left in between. The CDR3 loop spans 14 amino acids.

The chain employs TRBV28 and TRBJ1-5, with 11 bases matching TRBD1. CDR3 length: 16 amino acids. Germline lookup yields CDR1 MDHEN and CDR2 SYDVKM. The ends lost 2 bases at V and 7 bases at J; junction bases unmatched: 7. CDR3 sequence: CASSLAGTGGQQPQHF. Here the CDR3 DNA reads TGTGCCAGCAGTTTAGCTGGGACAGGGGGACAACAGCCCCAGCATTTT.

This clonotype was seen at least ten times. This rearrangement joins TRBV6-1 to TRBJ2-2; TRBD1 or TRBD2 may be the D gene (6 bases each). Deletions cut 5 bases from V and 6 bases from J, with 28 bases between. This CDR3 spans 19 amino acids. Germline V gene sequence: CDR1 MNHNS, CDR2 SASEGT. The CDR3 DNA is TGTGCCAGCAGTCGAATTCCGGACTACTTAGAAGGGGGAGCCGGGGAGCTGTTTTTT. Translated: CASSRIPDYLEGGAGELFF.

The chain recombines TRBV6-1 with TRBJ2-3, with D possibly matching TRBD1 (6 bases). The CDR3 loop spans 15 amino acids. Between the trimmed V and J ends, which lost 6 bases and 3 bases, there was a span of 16 bases. Germline CDR1 is MNHNS and CDR2 is SASEGT. The CDR3 region is CASRARRGWTDTQYF. The CDR3 DNA follows: TGTGCCAGCAGGGCCCGCAGGGGTTGGACAGATACGCAGTATTTT.